This T cell receptor (beta chain) was recorded in a study of T-cell memory formation after mild COVID-19. Study-level results: Clones contracting day 15 to 85 were balanced CD4/CD8; later expanders leaned CD4+. Proof of SARS-CoV-2 specificity was absent for the second-wave clones that crested on day 37. CD4+ contracting clones were found mainly in CM and EM, and CD8+ ones in EMRA.

TCR alpha and TCR beta cDNA libraries carrying sample barcodes and UMIs came from 5'RACE with constant-segment primers. TCRdb itself ran the 5' RACE reads through MiXCR, one entry per CDR3 protein. The repertoire holds fewer than 650,000 distinct CDR3 sequences, with less than 25% as singletons. Concerning this clonotype itself: Its antigen is currently unknown.

Germline lookup yields CDR1 LGHDT and CDR2 YNNKEL (reference sequence). The ends were cut back, 0 bases at V and 11 bases at J, with 10 bases in the middle. The CDR3 totals 12 residues. The clonotype comes from an adult woman who had mild COVID-19 (a few samples of this study predate the infection). Cell type and time point are not known. V usage is TRBV3-1 and J usage is TRBJ1-1, with a possible D match to TRBD1 (5 bases). What was sequenced was PBMCs or a T cell subset sorted from them (not recorded which). The chain's CDR3 is CASSQDGREAFF. CDR3 DNA: TGTGCCAGCAGCCAAGACGGCAGGGAGGCTTTCTTT.